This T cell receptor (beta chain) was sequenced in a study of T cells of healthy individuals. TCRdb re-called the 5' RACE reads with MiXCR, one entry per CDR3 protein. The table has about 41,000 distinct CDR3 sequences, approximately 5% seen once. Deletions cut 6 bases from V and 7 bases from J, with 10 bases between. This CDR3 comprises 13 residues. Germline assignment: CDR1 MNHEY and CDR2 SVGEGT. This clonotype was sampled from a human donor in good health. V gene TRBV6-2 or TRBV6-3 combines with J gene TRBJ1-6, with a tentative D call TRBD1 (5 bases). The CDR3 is CASSLRDNSPLHF. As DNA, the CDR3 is TGTGCCAGCAGCCTCCGGGACAATTCACCCCTCCACTTT.